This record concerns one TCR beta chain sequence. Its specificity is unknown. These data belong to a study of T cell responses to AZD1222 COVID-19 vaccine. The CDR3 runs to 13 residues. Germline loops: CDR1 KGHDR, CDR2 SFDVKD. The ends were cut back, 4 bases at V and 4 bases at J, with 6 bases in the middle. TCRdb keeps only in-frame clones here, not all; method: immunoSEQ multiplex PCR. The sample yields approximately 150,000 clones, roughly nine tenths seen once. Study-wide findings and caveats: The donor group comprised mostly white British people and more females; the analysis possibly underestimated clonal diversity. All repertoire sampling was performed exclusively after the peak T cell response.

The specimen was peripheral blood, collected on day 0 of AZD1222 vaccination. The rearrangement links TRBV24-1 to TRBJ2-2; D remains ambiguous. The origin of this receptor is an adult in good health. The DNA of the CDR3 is TGTGCCACCAGTGAGCTCGTCACCGGGGAGCTGTTTTTT. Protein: CATSELVTGELFF.